The T cell receptor (beta chain) under discussion was sequenced for a study of response to subunit inactivated influenza vaccine. Study outcomes and limitations: After each seasonal influenza vaccination, few new T cells are recruited, the authors suggested.

With respect to this clonotype: As yet, its antigen is unknown.

MiXCR was run by TCRdb on the RT-PCR reads, yielding one entry per CDR3 protein. The profile shows just under 250,000 distinct CDR3 sequences, 9% to 15% of them singletons. Germline assignment: CDR1 KGHSH and CDR2 LQKENI. The CDR3 is 14 residues long. V was pared by 3 bases and J by 4 bases, with 12 bases between. The TCR was taken from a man aged 50-60 years who received an inactivated influenza vaccine. This chain links TRBV18 with TRBJ2-5, with a weak D call TRBD2 (5 bases). Sequences were derived from non-naive T cells sorted from PBMCs, sampled 14 to 15 days before vaccination. CDR3 DNA: TGTGCCAGCTCACCTCGAAAGGGAGCAGAGACCCAGTACTTC. It encodes CASSPRKGAETQYF.